This is a list of T cell receptor beta chains from one sample in a study of CD8+CD57+ T cells in acquired aplastic anemia. TCRdb called the reads again in MiXCR, with one record for every CDR3 protein. The data show around 150,000 distinct CDR3 sequences, around two fifths seen once. Source material: sorted CD4+, CD8+, or CD8+CD57+ T cells (not recorded which) from PBMCs. The source is a human donor in good health, serving as a control. The CDR3 runs from the conserved cysteine through the conserved F or W. The D gene is left open where the match is weak. Clone size, where shown, is once, few, many, or a class for clones that have expanded.

clone_size: -; d_call: -; v_call: TRBV15; j_call: TRBJ2-3; cdr3_aa: CATSGPLGADTQYF; cdr3_nt: TGTGCCACCAGCGGGCCCCTTGGTGCAGATACGCAGTATTTT
clone_size: -; d_call: -; v_call: TRBV3-1; j_call: TRBJ1-4; cdr3_aa: CASSQLTGRGSEKLFF; cdr3_nt: TGTGCCAGCAGCCAACTAACTGGGAGGGGGAGCGAAAAACTGTTTTTT
clone_size: -; d_call: TRBD1; v_call: TRBV20-1; j_call: TRBJ2-7; cdr3_aa: CSAGFKSGTATYEQYF; cdr3_nt: TGCAGCGCTGGATTTAAATCCGGGACAGCAACATACGAGCAGTACTTC
clone_size: -; d_call: TRBD1; v_call: TRBV15; j_call: TRBJ2-7; cdr3_aa: CATSRAQGNSYEQYF; cdr3_nt: TGTGCCACCAGCAGAGCACAGGGGAACTCCTACGAGCAGTACTTC
clone_size: many; d_call: TRBD2; v_call: TRBV6-1; j_call: TRBJ2-7; cdr3_aa: CASSEVTSGGMYEQYF; cdr3_nt: TGTGCCAGCAGTGAAGTCACTAGCGGAGGAATGTACGAGCAGTACTTC
clone_size: many; d_call: -; v_call: TRBV28; j_call: TRBJ2-7; cdr3_aa: CASSLRGPPYEQYF; cdr3_nt: TGTGCCAGCAGTTTACGAGGGCCCCCCTACGAGCAGTACTTC
clone_size: few; d_call: -; v_call: TRBV4-1; j_call: TRBJ1-1; cdr3_aa: CASSQAGTPARDAFF; cdr3_nt: TGCGCCAGCAGCCAAGCCGGGACCCCCGCGCGAGACGCTTTCTTT
clone_size: many; d_call: TRBD1; v_call: TRBV20-1; j_call: TRBJ2-7; cdr3_aa: CSATGTGLYEQYF; cdr3_nt: TGCAGTGCCACCGGGACAGGGTTATACGAGCAGTACTTC
clone_size: many; d_call: TRBD1; v_call: TRBV4-2; j_call: TRBJ1-2; cdr3_aa: CASSRRTGGYGYTF; cdr3_nt: TGTGCCAGCAGCCGGAGGACAGGGGGCTATGGCTACACCTTC
clone_size: few; d_call: -; v_call: TRBV19; j_call: TRBJ2-5; cdr3_aa: CASSMLGREETQYF; cdr3_nt: TGTGCCAGTAGTATGTTGGGCAGGGAAGAGACCCAGTACTTC